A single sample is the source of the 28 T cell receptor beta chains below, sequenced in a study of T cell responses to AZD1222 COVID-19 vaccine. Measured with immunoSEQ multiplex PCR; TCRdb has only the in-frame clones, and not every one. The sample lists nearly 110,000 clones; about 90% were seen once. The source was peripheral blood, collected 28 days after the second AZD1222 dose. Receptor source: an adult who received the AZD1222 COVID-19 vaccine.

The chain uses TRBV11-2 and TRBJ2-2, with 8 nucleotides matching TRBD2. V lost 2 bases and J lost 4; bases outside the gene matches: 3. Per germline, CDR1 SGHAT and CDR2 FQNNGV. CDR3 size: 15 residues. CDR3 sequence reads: CASSLLAGGTGELFF. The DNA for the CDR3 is TGTGCCAGCAGCTTATTGGCGGGGGGCACCGGGGAGCTGTTTTTT.

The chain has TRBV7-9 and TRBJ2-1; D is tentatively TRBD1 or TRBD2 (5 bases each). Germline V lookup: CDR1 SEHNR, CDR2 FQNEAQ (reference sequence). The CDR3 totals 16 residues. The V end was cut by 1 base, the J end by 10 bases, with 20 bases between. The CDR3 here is CASSLETGPVDLEQFF. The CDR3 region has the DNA TGTGCCAGCAGCTTAGAGACGGGACCTGTGGATTTGGAGCAGTTCTTC.

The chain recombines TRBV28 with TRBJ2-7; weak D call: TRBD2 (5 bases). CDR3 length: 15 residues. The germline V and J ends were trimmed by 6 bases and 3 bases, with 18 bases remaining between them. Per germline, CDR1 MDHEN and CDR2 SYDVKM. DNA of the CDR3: TGTGCCAGCAGAACGACATACGGAGGCTACTACGAGCAGTACTTC. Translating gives CASRTTYGGYYEQYF.

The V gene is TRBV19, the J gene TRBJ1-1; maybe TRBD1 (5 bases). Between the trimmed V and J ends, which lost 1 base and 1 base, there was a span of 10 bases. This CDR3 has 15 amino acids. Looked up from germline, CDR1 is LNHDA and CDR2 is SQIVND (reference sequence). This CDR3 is CASSIVGGGNTEAFF. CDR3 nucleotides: TGTGCCAGTAGTATAGTAGGCGGGGGGAACACTGAAGCTTTCTTT.

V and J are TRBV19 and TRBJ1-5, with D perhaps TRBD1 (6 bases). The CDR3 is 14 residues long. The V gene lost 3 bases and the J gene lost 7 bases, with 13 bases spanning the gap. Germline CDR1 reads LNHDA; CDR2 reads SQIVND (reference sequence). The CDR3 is CASSIRIQGQPQHF. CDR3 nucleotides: TGTGCCAGTAGTATTAGGATACAGGGACAGCCCCAGCATTTT.

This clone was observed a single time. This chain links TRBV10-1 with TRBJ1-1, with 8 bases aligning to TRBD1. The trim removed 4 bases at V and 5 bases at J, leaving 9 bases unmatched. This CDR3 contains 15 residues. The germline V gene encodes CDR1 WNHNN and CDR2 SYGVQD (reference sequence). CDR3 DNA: TGCGCCAGCAGTGGGGCGACAGGGGTGGGGACTGAAGCTTTCTTT. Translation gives CASSGATGVGTEAFF.

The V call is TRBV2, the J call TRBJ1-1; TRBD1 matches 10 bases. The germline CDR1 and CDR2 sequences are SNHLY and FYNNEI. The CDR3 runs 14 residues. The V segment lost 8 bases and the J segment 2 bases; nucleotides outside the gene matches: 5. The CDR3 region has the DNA TGTGCCAGCGACAGACAGGGGGCAAACACTGAAGCTTTCTTT. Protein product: CASDRQGANTEAFF.

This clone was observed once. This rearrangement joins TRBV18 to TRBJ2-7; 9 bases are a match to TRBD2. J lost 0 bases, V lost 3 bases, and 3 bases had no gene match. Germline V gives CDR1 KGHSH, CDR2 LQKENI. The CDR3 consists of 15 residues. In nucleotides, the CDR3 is TGTGCCAGCTCACCTCAGACTAGCGGCTCCTACGAGCAGTACTTC. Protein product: CASSPQTSGSYEQYF.

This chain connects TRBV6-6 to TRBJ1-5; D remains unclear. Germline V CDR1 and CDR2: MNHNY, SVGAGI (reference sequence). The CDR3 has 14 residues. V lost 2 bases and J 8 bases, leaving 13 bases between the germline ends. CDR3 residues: CASSYDGWMEPQHF. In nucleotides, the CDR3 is TGTGCCAGCAGTTACGACGGGTGGATGGAGCCCCAGCATTTT.

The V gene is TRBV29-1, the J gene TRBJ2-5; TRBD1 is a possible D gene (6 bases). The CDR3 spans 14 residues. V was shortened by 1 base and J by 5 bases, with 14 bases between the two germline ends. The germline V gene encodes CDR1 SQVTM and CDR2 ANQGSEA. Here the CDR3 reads CSVEAPQGRETQYF. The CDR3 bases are TGCAGCGTTGAAGCTCCACAGGGACGGGAGACCCAGTACTTC.

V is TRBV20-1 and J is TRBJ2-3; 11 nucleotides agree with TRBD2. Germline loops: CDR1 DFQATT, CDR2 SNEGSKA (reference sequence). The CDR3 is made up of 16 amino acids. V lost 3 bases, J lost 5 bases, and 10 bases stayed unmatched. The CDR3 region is CSASGLSGRAVDTQYF. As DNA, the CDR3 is TGCAGTGCTAGTGGCCTTAGCGGGAGGGCCGTAGATACGCAGTATTTT.

CDR3 amino acids: CASSPSGGRVYGYTF. CDR3 coding DNA: TGTGCCAGCAGCCCCTCAGGTGGGCGCGTCTATGGCTACACCTTC. This sequence joins TRBV7-2 and TRBJ1-2; unclear D gene. The length of the CDR3 is 15 residues. Trimming cost V 5 bases and J 4 bases, with 17 bases left between them. The germline V gene encodes CDR1 SGHTA and CDR2 FQGNSA.

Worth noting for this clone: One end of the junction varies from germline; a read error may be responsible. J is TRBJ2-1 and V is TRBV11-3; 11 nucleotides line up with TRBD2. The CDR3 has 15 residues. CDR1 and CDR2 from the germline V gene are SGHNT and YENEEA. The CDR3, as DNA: TGTGCCAGCAGGTTAGCGGGAGGGCCAGGGAATGAGCAGTTCTTC. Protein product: CASRLAGGPGNEQFF. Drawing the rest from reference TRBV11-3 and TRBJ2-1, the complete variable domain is EAGVVQSPRYKIIEKKQPVAFWCNPISGHNTLYWYLQNLGQGPELLIRYENEEAVDDSQLPKDRFSAERLKGVDSTLKIQPAELGDSAVYLCASRLAGGPGNEQFFGPGTRLTVL.

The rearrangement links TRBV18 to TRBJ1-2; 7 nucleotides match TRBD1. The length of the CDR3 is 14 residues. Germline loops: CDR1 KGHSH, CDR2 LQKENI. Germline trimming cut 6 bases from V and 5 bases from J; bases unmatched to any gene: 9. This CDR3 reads CASSIGTEVYGYTF. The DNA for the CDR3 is TGTGCCAGCTCTATAGGGACAGAAGTTTATGGCTACACCTTC.

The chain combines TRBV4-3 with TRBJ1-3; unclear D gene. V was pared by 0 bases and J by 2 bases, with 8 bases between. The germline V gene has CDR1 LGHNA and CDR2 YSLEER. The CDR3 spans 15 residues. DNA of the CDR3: TGCGCCAGCAGCCAAGAAAGAGCTCCTGGAAACACCATATATTTT. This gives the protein CASSQERAPGNTIYF.

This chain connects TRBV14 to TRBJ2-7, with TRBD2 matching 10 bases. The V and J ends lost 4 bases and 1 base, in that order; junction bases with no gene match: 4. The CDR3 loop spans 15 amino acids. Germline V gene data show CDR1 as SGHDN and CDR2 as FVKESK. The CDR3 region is CASSRRLAGSYEQYF. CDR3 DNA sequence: TGTGCCAGCAGCCGCCGACTAGCGGGTTCCTACGAGCAGTACTTC.

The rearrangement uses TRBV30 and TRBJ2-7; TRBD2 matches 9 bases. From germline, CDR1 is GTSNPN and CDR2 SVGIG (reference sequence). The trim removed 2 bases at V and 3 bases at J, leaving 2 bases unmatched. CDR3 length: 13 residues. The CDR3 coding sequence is TGTGCCTGGAGTCTAGCGGGGCTCTACGAGCAGTACTTC. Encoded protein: CAWSLAGLYEQYF.

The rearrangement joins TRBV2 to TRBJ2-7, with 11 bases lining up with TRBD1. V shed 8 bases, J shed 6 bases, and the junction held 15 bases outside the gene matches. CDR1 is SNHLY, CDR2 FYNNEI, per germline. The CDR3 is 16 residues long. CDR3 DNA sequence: TGTGCCAGCGCAGTCCCGGGACAGGGGGTGAGTCGCGAGCAGTACTTC. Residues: CASAVPGQGVSREQYF.

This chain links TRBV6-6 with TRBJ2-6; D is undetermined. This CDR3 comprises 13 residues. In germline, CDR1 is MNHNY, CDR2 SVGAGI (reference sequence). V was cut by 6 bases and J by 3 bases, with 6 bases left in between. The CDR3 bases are TGTGCCAGCAGGCCCCTTGGGGCCAACGTCCTGACTTTC. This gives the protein CASRPLGANVLTF.

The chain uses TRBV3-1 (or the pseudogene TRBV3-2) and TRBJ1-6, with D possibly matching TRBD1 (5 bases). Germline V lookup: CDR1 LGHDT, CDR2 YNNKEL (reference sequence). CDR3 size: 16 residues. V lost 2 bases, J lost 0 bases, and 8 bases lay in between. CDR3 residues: CASSQSQGSYNSPLHF. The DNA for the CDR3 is TGTGCCAGCAGCCAAAGTCAGGGCTCCTATAATTCACCCCTCCACTTT.

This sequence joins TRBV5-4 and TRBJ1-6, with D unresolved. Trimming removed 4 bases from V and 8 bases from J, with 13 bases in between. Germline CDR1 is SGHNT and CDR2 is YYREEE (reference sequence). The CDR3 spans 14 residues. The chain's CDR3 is CASSHHHVDSPLHF. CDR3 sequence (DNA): TGTGCCAGCAGCCATCACCACGTAGATTCACCCCTCCACTTT.

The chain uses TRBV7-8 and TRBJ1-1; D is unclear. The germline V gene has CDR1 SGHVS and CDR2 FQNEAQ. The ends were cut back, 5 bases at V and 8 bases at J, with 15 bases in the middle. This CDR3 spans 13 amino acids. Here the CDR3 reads CASSLNWSTEAFF. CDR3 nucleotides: TGTGCCAGCAGCCTAAACTGGAGCACGGAAGCTTTCTTT.

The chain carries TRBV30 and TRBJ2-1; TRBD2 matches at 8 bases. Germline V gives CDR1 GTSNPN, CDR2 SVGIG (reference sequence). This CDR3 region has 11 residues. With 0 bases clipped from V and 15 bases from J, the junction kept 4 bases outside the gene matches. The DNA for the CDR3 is TGTGCCTGGAGTGTCGGGAGGGCCGGGTTCTTC. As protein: CAWSVGRAGFF.

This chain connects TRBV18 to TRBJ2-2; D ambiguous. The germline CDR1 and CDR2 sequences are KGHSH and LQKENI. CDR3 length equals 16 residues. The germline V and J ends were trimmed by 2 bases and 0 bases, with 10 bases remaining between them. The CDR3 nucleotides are TGTGCCAGCTCACCATTAGCAGCTTCGAACACCGGGGAGCTGTTTTTT. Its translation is CASSPLAASNTGELFF.

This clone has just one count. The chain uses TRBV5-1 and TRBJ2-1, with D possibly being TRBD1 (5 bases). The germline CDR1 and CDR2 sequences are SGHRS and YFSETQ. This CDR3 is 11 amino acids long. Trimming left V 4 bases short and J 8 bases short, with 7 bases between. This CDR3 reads CASSLTDEQFF. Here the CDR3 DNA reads TGCGCCAGCAGCCTGACAGATGAGCAGTTCTTC.

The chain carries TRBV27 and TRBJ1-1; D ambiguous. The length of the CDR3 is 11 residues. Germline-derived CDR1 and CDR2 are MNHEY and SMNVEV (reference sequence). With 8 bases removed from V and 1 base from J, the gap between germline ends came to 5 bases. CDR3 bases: TGTGCCAGCGGAAAGAACACTGAAGCTTTCTTT. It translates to CASGKNTEAFF.

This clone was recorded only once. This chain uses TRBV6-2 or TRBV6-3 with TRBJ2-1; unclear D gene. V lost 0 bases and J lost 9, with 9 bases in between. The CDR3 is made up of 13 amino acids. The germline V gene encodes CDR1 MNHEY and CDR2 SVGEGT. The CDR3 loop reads CASSYSTMGEQFF. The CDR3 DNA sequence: TGTGCCAGCAGTTACTCGACCATGGGTGAGCAGTTCTTC.

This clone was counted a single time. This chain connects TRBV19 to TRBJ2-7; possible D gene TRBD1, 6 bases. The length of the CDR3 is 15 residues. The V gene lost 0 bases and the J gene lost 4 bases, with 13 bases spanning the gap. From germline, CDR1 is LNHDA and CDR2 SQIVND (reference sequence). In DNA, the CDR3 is TGTGCCAGTAGTATAGAGGGACACGGTGGGTACGAGCAGTACTTC. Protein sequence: CASSIEGHGGYEQYF.